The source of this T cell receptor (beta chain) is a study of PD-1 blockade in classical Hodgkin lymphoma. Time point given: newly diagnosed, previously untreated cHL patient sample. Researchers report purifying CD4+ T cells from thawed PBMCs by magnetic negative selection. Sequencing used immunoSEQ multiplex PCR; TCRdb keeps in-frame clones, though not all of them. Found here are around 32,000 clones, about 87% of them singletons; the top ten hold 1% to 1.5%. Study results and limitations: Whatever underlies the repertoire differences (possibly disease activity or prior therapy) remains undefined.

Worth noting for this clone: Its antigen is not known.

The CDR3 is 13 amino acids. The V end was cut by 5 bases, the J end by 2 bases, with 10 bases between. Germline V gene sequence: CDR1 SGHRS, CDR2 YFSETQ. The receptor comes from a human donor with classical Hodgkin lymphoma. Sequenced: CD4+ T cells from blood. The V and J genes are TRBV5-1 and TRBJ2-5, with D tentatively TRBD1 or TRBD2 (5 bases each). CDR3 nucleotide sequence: TGCGCCAGCAGGGGGACGGAACAAGAGACCCAGTACTTC. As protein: CASRGTEQETQYF.